Presented here are 30 T cell receptor beta chains from one specimen sequenced in a study of T cell repertoires in cytomegalovirus infection. TCRdb recomputed calls from the reads with MiXCR, one row per CDR3 protein. Altogether some 400,000 distinct CDR3 sequences are present, approximately 31% being singletons, with the ten largest covering roughly 13%. Specimen: PBMCs. All receptors derive from a human donor in good health (CMV status not recorded). Some clones in this sample may be carry-over from other donors' samples.

The V call is TRBV19, the J call TRBJ2-7; weak D call: TRBD1 (6 bases). The V gene's germline CDR1 is LNHDA and CDR2 SQIVND (reference sequence). The V and J ends lost 5 bases and 2 bases respectively, with 16 bases between them. The CDR3 is made up of 15 amino acids. The CDR3 protein is CASSRRTAPAYEQYF. As DNA, the CDR3 is TGTGCCAGTAGTCGGCGGACAGCGCCGGCCTACGAGCAGTACTTC.

About this clonotype itself: Since no conserved phenylalanine or tryptophan closes the CDR3, a read error is the likely cause. The genes are TRBV7-8 and TRBJ1-1; 8 bases are a match to TRBD1. The CDR3 is 18 residues long. Trimming cost V 0 bases and J 1 base; bases outside gene matches: 10. Germline V gene data show CDR1 as SGHVS and CDR2 as FQNEAQ. The CDR3: CASSLAIATGATNTEAFL. CDR3 DNA sequence: TGTGCCAGCAGCTTAGCCATCGCGACAGGGGCCACGAACACTGAAGCTTTCTTG.

This chain connects TRBV16 to TRBJ1-1; maybe TRBD1 (5 bases). The germline gives CDR1 KGHSY, CDR2 FQNENV. The CDR3 is made up of 15 amino acids. V shed 1 base and J shed 8 bases, with 17 bases lying between them. In DNA, the CDR3 is TGTGCCAGCAGCCAATTTCGGCCTGGCGGGGGGGAAGCTTTCTTT. Its translation: CASSQFRPGGGEAFF.

Remarks on this clonotype: A much larger clone lies one base from this, so it may be a read error. This chain connects TRBV7-2 to TRBJ2-7; 7 nucleotides line up with TRBD1. CDR1 is SGHTA and CDR2 is FQGNSA in the germline V gene. Trimming at V came to 5 bases and at J to 3 bases, leaving 10 bases not matched to a gene. The CDR3 sequence is 15 residues long. Here the CDR3 reads CASSANGTALYEQYF. The CDR3 DNA reads as TGTGCCAGCAGCGCAAACGGGACAGCGCTCTACGAGCAGTACTTC.

This clonotype was seen more than once but under ten times. The genes are TRBV24-1 and TRBJ2-6; 7 bases line up with TRBD1. The trim removed 3 bases at V and 1 base at J, leaving 5 bases unmatched. The CDR3 runs to 17 residues. Germline V gene sequence: CDR1 KGHDR, CDR2 SFDVKD. CDR3 amino acids: CATSDAGTVSGANVLTF. The CDR3 DNA reads as TGTGCCACCAGTGATGCCGGGACAGTGTCTGGGGCCAACGTCCTGACTTTC.

This clonotype was observed a handful of times. The chain combines TRBV7-9 with TRBJ2-5, with D possibly being TRBD1 or TRBD2 (5 bases each). The CDR3 is made up of 11 amino acids. The V and J ends lost 0 bases and 10 bases respectively, with 6 bases between them. Looked up from germline, CDR1 is SEHNR and CDR2 is FQNEAQ (reference sequence). CDR3 amino acids: CASSLAGDQYF. CDR3 nucleotides: TGTGCCAGCAGCTTAGCGGGGGACCAGTACTTC.

The table lists this clonotype with many counts. The CDR3 reads CASSRPGGPYNEQFF. The CDR3 nucleotides read TGTGCCAGCAGTCGTCCGGGGGGGCCCTACAATGAGCAGTTCTTC. The rearrangement uses TRBV6-1 and TRBJ2-1; 8 bases line up with TRBD2. Germline CDR1 reads MNHNS; CDR2 reads SASEGT. Germline trimming cut 5 bases from V and 2 bases from J; bases unmatched to any gene: 5. CDR3 length equals 15 residues.

The chain is built from TRBV12-3 or TRBV12-4 and TRBJ2-2, with D possibly matching TRBD2 (7 bases). Trimming left V 6 bases short and J 3 bases short, with 17 bases between. This CDR3 contains 16 residues. CDR3 coding DNA: TGTGCCAGCAGCCCAGGTGGGGGGGGCTACACCGGGGAGCTGTTTTTT. Protein sequence: CASSPGGGGYTGELFF.

This clonotype turned up a few times. This chain connects TRBV6-2 or TRBV6-3 to TRBJ2-7; D gene unclear. CDR1 is MNHEY and CDR2 is SVGEGT in the germline V gene. The ends were cut back, 2 bases at V and 0 bases at J, with 11 bases in the middle. The CDR3 sequence is 15 residues long. The CDR3 DNA sequence: TGTGCCAGCAGTTACGCCCCGTTGGGCTCCTACGAGCAGTACTTC. This translates into CASSYAPLGSYEQYF.

On this clonotype: The CDR3 carries no conserved terminal phenylalanine or tryptophan, so it likely arises from a read error. This chain links TRBV4-1 with TRBJ2-3; D is possibly TRBD2 (7 bases). This CDR3 is 16 amino acids long. Germline CDR1 MGHRA, CDR2 YSYEKL. Trimming left V 2 bases short and J 2 bases short, with 14 bases between. CDR3: CASSQHPGGTTDTQYY. The CDR3 DNA reads TGCGCCAGCAGCCAACATCCGGGGGGCACCACAGATACGCAGTATTAT.

Points on this clonotype: The CDR3 ends on some other residue instead of the conserved phenylalanine or tryptophan, so this is likely a read error. It is unclear where the CDR3 begins or ends on the DNA, so no DNA is shown, and the CDR3 is as TCRdb lists it. CDR3 in amino acids: CASSRPTNDNEQLL. The genes are TRBV7-6 and TRBJ2-1; TRBD1, the D gene given by the table, was not confirmed from the DNA. CDR1 and CDR2 (germline): SGHVS, FNYEAQ. The length of the CDR3 is 14 amino acids, counting both ends.

The gene calls are TRBV19 and TRBJ2-5; D gene uncertain. V lost 2 bases and J lost 3, with 7 bases in between. Germline-derived CDR1 and CDR2 are LNHDA and SQIVND (reference sequence). The CDR3 sequence is 13 residues long. The CDR3 spells CASSIRQKETQYF. In DNA form, the CDR3 reads TGTGCCAGTAGTATACGGCAGAAAGAGACCCAGTACTTC.

In DNA form, the CDR3 reads TGTGCCAGCTCACCCCAGGGGGGCGCGAACACTGAAGCTTTCTTT. Its translation is CASSPQGGANTEAFF. V usage is TRBV18 and J usage is TRBJ1-1, with TRBD1 matching 7 bases. From germline, CDR1 is KGHSH and CDR2 LQKENI. Trimming at V came to 3 bases and at J to 1 base, leaving 5 bases not matched to a gene. CDR3 size: 15 residues.

The V gene is TRBV2, the J gene TRBJ2-5; 10 positions agree with TRBD2. V lost 6 bases, J lost 1 base, and 11 bases stayed unmatched. The CDR3 has 17 residues. Germline assignment: CDR1 SNHLY and CDR2 FYNNEI. The CDR3 DNA reads TGTGCCAGCAGGGATGCTACTAGCGGGGCCATCCAAGAGACCCAGTACTTC. Translating gives CASRDATSGAIQETQYF.

The chain joins TRBV20-1 to TRBJ1-2; 8 nucleotides agree with TRBD1. V was clipped by 5 bases and J by 5 bases; unmatched bases: 10. The CDR3 contains 14 residues. Germline-derived CDR1 and CDR2 are DFQATT and SNEGSKA (reference sequence). CDR3 nucleotides: TGCAGTGCTTACCCCCGGGACAGGCTATATGGCTACACCTTC. This codes for CSAYPRDRLYGYTF.

This clonotype was seen repeatedly, ten times or more. The V call is TRBV12-3 or TRBV12-4, the J call TRBJ1-1, with 7 bases aligning to TRBD1. V lost 5 bases, J lost 6 bases, and 9 bases stayed unmatched. The CDR3 spans 14 residues. The CDR3 region has the DNA TGTGCCAGCAGTCCCAGGGGGGGGGTGTCTGAAGCTTTCTTT. Protein: CASSPRGGVSEAFF.

CDR3: CASSFPRPVWYGYTF. As DNA, the CDR3 is TGTGCCAGCAGCTTTCCCAGACCGGTCTGGTATGGCTACACCTTC. V usage is TRBV11-2 and J usage is TRBJ1-2; no clear D. V was pared by 3 bases and J by 5 bases, with 16 bases between. CDR1 is SGHAT and CDR2 is FQNNGV in the germline V gene. The CDR3 spans 15 residues.

This clonotype was counted between two and nine times. V and J are TRBV11-2 and TRBJ2-3, with TRBD2 matching over 8 bases. V shed 5 bases, J shed 2 bases, and the junction held 12 bases outside the gene matches. Germline CDR1 and CDR2: SGHAT and FQNNGV. This CDR3 is 17 amino acids long. In DNA form, the CDR3 reads TGTGCCAGCAGCCGGCGGGGGGTAGCAGCATCCACAGATACGCAGTATTTT. Its protein product is CASSRRGVAASTDTQYF.

The chain employs TRBV19 and TRBJ1-1; 7 nucleotides align to TRBD1. Germline trimming cut 4 bases from V and 0 bases from J; bases unmatched to any gene: 8. This CDR3 comprises 16 residues. Germline V CDR1 and CDR2: LNHDA, SQIVND (reference sequence). In DNA, the CDR3 is TGTGCCAGTAGTACCCCGGGACAGATCATGAACACTGAAGCTTTCTTT. Protein product: CASSTPGQIMNTEAFF.

The V gene is TRBV7-8, the J gene TRBJ1-1, with D perhaps TRBD1 (5 bases). From germline, CDR1 is SGHVS and CDR2 FQNEAQ. The CDR3 has 15 amino acids. Trimming took 0 bases from V and 4 from J, leaving 12 bases between them. For the CDR3, the DNA is TGTGCCAGCAGCTTAGCCGCGGGGACCATCACTGAAGCTTTCTTT. It encodes CASSLAAGTITEAFF.

This clonotype was seen many times. V is TRBV7-2 and J is TRBJ2-1; 9 bases are shared with TRBD2. CDR1 is SGHTA and CDR2 is FQGNSA in the germline V gene. V was pared by 5 bases and J by 9 bases, with 8 bases of the junction left unmatched. The CDR3 covers 14 residues. Here the CDR3 reads CASSAWRGGFEQFF. For the CDR3, the DNA is TGTGCCAGCAGCGCCTGGCGGGGGGGTTTTGAGCAGTTCTTC.

The chain combines TRBV7-9 with TRBJ1-2; D not certain. The CDR3 totals 14 residues. Germline V gene data show CDR1 as SEHNR and CDR2 as FQNEAQ (reference sequence). V was pared by 1 base and J by 2 bases, with 8 bases between. In DNA form, the CDR3 reads TGTGCCAGCAGCTTAGGACGGAAAAACTATGGCTACACCTTC. Its protein product is CASSLGRKNYGYTF.

This clonotype was recorded a few times. V and J are TRBV6-1 and TRBJ2-3; D is tentatively TRBD1 or TRBD2 (5 bases each). Trimming cost V 4 bases and J 11 bases, with 19 bases left between them. Germline CDR1 is MNHNS and CDR2 is SASEGT. The length of the CDR3 is 14 residues. The CDR3 protein is CASSASPGPDGQYF. The CDR3 DNA reads TGTGCCAGCAGTGCTTCGCCGGGACCGGACGGGCAGTATTTT.

V usage is TRBV6-1 and J usage is TRBJ2-2; D not resolved. From germline, CDR1 is MNHNS and CDR2 SASEGT. CDR3 length equals 15 residues. V lost 6 bases and J lost 0, with 11 bases in between. This CDR3 is CASRSTGTNTGELFF. CDR3 DNA: TGTGCCAGCAGATCTACTGGCACGAACACCGGGGAGCTGTTTTTT.

The J gene is TRBJ1-5, the V gene TRBV19; no clear D gene. Deletions cut 3 bases from V and 1 base from J, with 10 bases between. This CDR3 is 15 amino acids long. In germline, CDR1 is LNHDA, CDR2 SQIVND (reference sequence). The CDR3 coding sequence is TGTGCCAGTAGTATTGTTAGCGCGAGCAATCAGCCCCAGCATTTT. Its protein is CASSIVSASNQPQHF.

A few counts support this clonotype. The V call is TRBV28, the J call TRBJ1-1; D not certain. The ends were cut back, 2 bases at V and 2 bases at J, with 9 bases in the middle. CDR3 length equals 14 residues. In germline, CDR1 is MDHEN, CDR2 SYDVKM. The CDR3 region has the DNA TGTGCCAGCAGTTTAAAGGGCTCCAACACTGAAGCTTTCTTT. It codes for CASSLKGSNTEAFF.

This chain joins TRBV3-2 and TRBJ2-5. TRBV3-2 is marked as a pseudogene. This CDR3 is 15 amino acids long. In DNA, the CDR3 is TGTGCCAGCAGCCAAGGTGCTGTACTTCAAGAGACCCCGTACTTC. It translates to CASSQGAVLQETPYF.

This clonotype occurred many times. The J gene is TRBJ1-5, the V gene TRBV6-1; the D gene is possibly TRBD1 (5 bases). CDR1 and CDR2 (germline): MNHNS, SASEGT. Deletions cut 3 bases from V and 6 bases from J, with 18 bases between. The CDR3 extends over 16 amino acids. In DNA form, the CDR3 reads TGTGCCAGCAGTGATTTGGGGACGGGCAGTAGTCAGCCCCAGCATTTT. Translated: CASSDLGTGSSQPQHF.

This chain uses TRBV4-1 with TRBJ2-1; TRBD2 agrees at 15 bases. CDR1 and CDR2 from the germline V gene are MGHRA and YSYEKL. The CDR3 has 17 residues. V dropped 4 bases and J dropped 8; count of bases not matched to a gene: 9. The CDR3 region has the DNA TGCGCCAGCAGCCCGTCGGGACTAGCGGGGGGAGGATATGAGCAGTTCTTC. Protein: CASSPSGLAGGGYEQFF.

The table lists this clonotype with many counts. The rearrangement uses TRBV7-2 and TRBJ2-7; 12 bases line up with TRBD2. The length of the CDR3 is 15 residues. The V gene's germline CDR1 is SGHTA and CDR2 FQGNSA. V lost 1 base and J lost 7; bases outside the gene matches: 5. This chain's CDR3 is CASSLELAGGLEQYF. The DNA of the CDR3 is TGTGCCAGCAGCTTAGAACTAGCGGGGGGCCTGGAGCAGTACTTC. The whole variable domain, remainder taken from reference TRBV7-2 and TRBJ2-7, is GAGVSQSPSNKVTEKGKDVELRCDPISGHTALYWYRQSLGQGLEFLIYFQGNSAPDKSGLPSDRFSAERTGGSVSTLTIQRTQQEDSAVYLCASSLELAGGLEQYFGPGTRLTVT.